The source of this T cell receptor beta chain is a study of blood T cell repertoires in COVID-19. The V segment lost 3 bases and the J segment 3 bases; nucleotides outside the gene matches: 15. Germline lookup yields CDR1 LNHDA and CDR2 SQIVND (reference sequence). The CDR3 runs to 19 residues. Data came from immunoSEQ multiplex PCR; TCRdb stores just in-frame clones and leaves some out. The sample records hundreds of thousands of clones, roughly 90% being singletons. The sequence was obtained from a man younger than 35 with active or convalescent COVID-19. V gene TRBV19 combines with J gene TRBJ2-3, with TRBD2 matching 10 bases. Source material: peripheral blood. CDR3 loop: CASSIERGGRGGETDTQYF. The CDR3 DNA follows: TGTGCCAGTAGTATCGAGCGGGGGGGCCGCGGAGGAGAAACAGATACGCAGTATTTT.